These T cell receptor beta chains were read from a single sample in a study of CD8+ T cells in alopecia areata. Here immunoSEQ multiplex PCR was the method, and the copy in TCRdb shows in-frame clones only, minus some. Of about 110,000 clones listed, roughly 64% are singletons. The material sequenced was CD8+ T cells sorted from blood. Receptors were obtained from a human donor in good health. The CDR3 runs from the conserved cysteine through the conserved F or W. D genes are given only for firm matches. Expanded clones get a size class; other rows say once, few or many, or leave the size out.

clone size	V gene	D gene	J gene	CDR3 DNA	CDR3 protein
-	TRBV19	-	TRBJ1-4	TGTGCCAGTAGCACCGGCAGGGTCGGTGAAAAACTGTTTTTT	CASSTGRVGEKLFF
-	TRBV28	-	TRBJ2-5	TGTGCCAGCGGGTACCCCCAAGAGACCCAGTACTTC	CASGYPQETQYF
few	TRBV9	-	TRBJ2-7	TGTGCCAGCAGCCCCGGGGGTTACGAGCAGTACTTC	CASSPGGYEQYF
few	TRBV29-1	TRBD1	TRBJ2-6	TGCAGCGACAGGGGGCTATGGGCCAACGTCCTGACTTTC	CSDRGLWANVLTF
-	TRBV7-8	-	TRBJ2-6	TGTGCCAGCAGCTTATTTGTTTTCCGGACAGCGGAATCCTCTGGGGCCAACGTCCTGACTTTC	CASSLFVFRTAESSGANVLTF
few	TRBV7-2	TRBD1	TRBJ2-1	TGTGCCAGCAGCCGAATATGGGACAGGGATGGAGAGCAGTTCTTC	CASSRIWDRDGEQFF
-	TRBV4-1	TRBD1	TRBJ1-2	TGCGCCAGCAGCCAAGAGGGACAGCATGGACCCTATGGCTACACCTTC	CASSQEGQHGPYGYTF
-	TRBV2	-	TRBJ2-3	TGTGCCAGCAGTGGAGGGGGACTGGTAACAGATACGCAGTATTTT	CASSGGGLVTDTQYF
few	TRBV15	-	TRBJ1-5	TGTGCCACCAGCAGGAACAGGGCCTTAACCGAATATGGCAATCAGCCCCAGCATTTT	CATSRNRALTEYGNQPQHF
-	TRBV9	-	TRBJ2-7	TGTGCCAGCAGCGTAGCAGGCGGCACCGGCTACGAGCAGTACTTC	CASSVAGGTGYEQYF
-	TRBV6-6	-	TRBJ2-1	TGTGCCAGCAGCCCCGTCGGGACTGAGCAGTTCTTC	CASSPVGTEQFF
-	TRBV6-6	-	TRBJ2-7	TGTGCCAGCAGTTACGGAGGGTGGGGCTACGAGCAGTACTTC	CASSYGGWGYEQYF
-	TRBV7-2	-	TRBJ2-1	TGTGCCAGCAGCTTATTTTCAGGCAATGAGCAGTTCTTC	CASSLFSGNEQFF
-	TRBV10-2	-	TRBJ2-2	TGCGCCAGCAGTGAAGCCGAGGGGGGCCCTACCGGGGAGCTGTTTTTT	CASSEAEGGPTGELFF
-	TRBV6-5	TRBD2	TRBJ2-1	TGTGCCAGCAGGTCTAGCGGCAATGAGCAGTTCTTC	CASRSSGNEQFF
-	TRBV9	-	TRBJ2-7	TGTGCCAGCAGCGACGGGGCGACTATGGGCGAGCAGTACTTC	CASSDGATMGEQYF
few	TRBV4-2	TRBD1	TRBJ2-5	TGTGCCAGCAGCCCCACTGACCGGACAGGGACAGAGACCCAGTACTTC	CASSPTDRTGTETQYF
-	TRBV30	-	TRBJ1-1	TGTGCCTGGGCGCTGACAGTTACTGAAGCTTTCTTT	CAWALTVTEAFF
-	TRBV7-6	-	TRBJ1-1	TGTGCCAGCAGCCCCTCGGGGGCTGAAGCTTTCTTT	CASSPSGAEAFF
-	TRBV6-1	TRBD2	TRBJ2-5	TGTGCCAGCAACGCGGGGGGGCTAGGGACCCAGTACTTC	CASNAGGLGTQYF
-	TRBV9	-	TRBJ1-5	TGTGCCAGCAGCGCAGACAATGGGTTTTGGACAGGCAATCAGCCCCAGCATTTT	CASSADNGFWTGNQPQHF
-	TRBV13	TRBD2	TRBJ2-5	TGTGCCAGCAGCTCGAGAGCGGGGGTCCGTGAGACCCAGTACTTC	CASSSRAGVRETQYF
many	TRBV6-4	TRBD1	TRBJ1-1	TGTGCCAGCAGTCCGACAGGGGTGGGTGAAGCTTTCTTT	CASSPTGVGEAFF
-	TRBV27	-	TRBJ2-5	TGTGCCAGCAGTCCCCTCGGGGACCAAGAGACCCAGTACTTC	CASSPLGDQETQYF
-	TRBV7-9	TRBD1	TRBJ2-5	TGTGCCAGCAGCGGATGGACAGGAGACCAAGAGACCCAGTACTTC	CASSGWTGDQETQYF
-	TRBV15	TRBD1	TRBJ2-7	TGTGCCACCAGCGACAGGGTTTCCTCCTACGAGCAGTACTTC	CATSDRVSSYEQYF
-	TRBV10-3	-	TRBJ2-5	TGTGCCATCAGTGATGTTGACAGTCCTAACTTTGAGACCCAGTACTTC	CAISDVDSPNFETQYF
once	TRBV6-5	-	TRBJ2-5	TGTGCCAGCAGTGGATCAAGAGGGACCCAGTACTTC	CASSGSRGTQYF